This entry concerns a single T cell receptor beta chain. The antigen is undetermined. Trimming took 1 base from V and 0 from J; bases not matched to a gene: 9. Germline CDR1 reads LNHDA; CDR2 reads SQIVND (reference sequence). The CDR3 totals 18 residues. These data come from a study of PD-1 blockade in classical Hodgkin lymphoma. Study observations and caveats: Relapsed/refractory patients reportedly had the lowest baseline TCR diversity, below newly diagnosed patients, who were below healthy donors.

TCRdb's copy holds only in-frame clones and misses some; the assay was immunoSEQ multiplex PCR. The sample lists 7,300 or so clones, around 79% occurring once. Noted time point: cycle 4 day 1 (C4D1), after less than 7 weeks of nivolumab. Every patient had relapsed following autologous stem cell transplantation, and cohorts differed in brentuximab vedotin exposure. Magnetic negative selection, applied to thawed PBMCs, was used to isolate the CD8+ T cells. The source material was CD8+ T cells from blood, sampled before the fourth cycle of nivolumab. The V gene is TRBV19, the J gene TRBJ1-5, with TRBD1 matching 7 bases. This TCR was sampled from a human donor with classical Hodgkin lymphoma. The CDR3: CASSIGGTGALSNQPQHF. The DNA for the CDR3 is TGTGCCAGTAGTATAGGAGGAACAGGGGCCCTTAGCAATCAGCCCCAGCATTTT.